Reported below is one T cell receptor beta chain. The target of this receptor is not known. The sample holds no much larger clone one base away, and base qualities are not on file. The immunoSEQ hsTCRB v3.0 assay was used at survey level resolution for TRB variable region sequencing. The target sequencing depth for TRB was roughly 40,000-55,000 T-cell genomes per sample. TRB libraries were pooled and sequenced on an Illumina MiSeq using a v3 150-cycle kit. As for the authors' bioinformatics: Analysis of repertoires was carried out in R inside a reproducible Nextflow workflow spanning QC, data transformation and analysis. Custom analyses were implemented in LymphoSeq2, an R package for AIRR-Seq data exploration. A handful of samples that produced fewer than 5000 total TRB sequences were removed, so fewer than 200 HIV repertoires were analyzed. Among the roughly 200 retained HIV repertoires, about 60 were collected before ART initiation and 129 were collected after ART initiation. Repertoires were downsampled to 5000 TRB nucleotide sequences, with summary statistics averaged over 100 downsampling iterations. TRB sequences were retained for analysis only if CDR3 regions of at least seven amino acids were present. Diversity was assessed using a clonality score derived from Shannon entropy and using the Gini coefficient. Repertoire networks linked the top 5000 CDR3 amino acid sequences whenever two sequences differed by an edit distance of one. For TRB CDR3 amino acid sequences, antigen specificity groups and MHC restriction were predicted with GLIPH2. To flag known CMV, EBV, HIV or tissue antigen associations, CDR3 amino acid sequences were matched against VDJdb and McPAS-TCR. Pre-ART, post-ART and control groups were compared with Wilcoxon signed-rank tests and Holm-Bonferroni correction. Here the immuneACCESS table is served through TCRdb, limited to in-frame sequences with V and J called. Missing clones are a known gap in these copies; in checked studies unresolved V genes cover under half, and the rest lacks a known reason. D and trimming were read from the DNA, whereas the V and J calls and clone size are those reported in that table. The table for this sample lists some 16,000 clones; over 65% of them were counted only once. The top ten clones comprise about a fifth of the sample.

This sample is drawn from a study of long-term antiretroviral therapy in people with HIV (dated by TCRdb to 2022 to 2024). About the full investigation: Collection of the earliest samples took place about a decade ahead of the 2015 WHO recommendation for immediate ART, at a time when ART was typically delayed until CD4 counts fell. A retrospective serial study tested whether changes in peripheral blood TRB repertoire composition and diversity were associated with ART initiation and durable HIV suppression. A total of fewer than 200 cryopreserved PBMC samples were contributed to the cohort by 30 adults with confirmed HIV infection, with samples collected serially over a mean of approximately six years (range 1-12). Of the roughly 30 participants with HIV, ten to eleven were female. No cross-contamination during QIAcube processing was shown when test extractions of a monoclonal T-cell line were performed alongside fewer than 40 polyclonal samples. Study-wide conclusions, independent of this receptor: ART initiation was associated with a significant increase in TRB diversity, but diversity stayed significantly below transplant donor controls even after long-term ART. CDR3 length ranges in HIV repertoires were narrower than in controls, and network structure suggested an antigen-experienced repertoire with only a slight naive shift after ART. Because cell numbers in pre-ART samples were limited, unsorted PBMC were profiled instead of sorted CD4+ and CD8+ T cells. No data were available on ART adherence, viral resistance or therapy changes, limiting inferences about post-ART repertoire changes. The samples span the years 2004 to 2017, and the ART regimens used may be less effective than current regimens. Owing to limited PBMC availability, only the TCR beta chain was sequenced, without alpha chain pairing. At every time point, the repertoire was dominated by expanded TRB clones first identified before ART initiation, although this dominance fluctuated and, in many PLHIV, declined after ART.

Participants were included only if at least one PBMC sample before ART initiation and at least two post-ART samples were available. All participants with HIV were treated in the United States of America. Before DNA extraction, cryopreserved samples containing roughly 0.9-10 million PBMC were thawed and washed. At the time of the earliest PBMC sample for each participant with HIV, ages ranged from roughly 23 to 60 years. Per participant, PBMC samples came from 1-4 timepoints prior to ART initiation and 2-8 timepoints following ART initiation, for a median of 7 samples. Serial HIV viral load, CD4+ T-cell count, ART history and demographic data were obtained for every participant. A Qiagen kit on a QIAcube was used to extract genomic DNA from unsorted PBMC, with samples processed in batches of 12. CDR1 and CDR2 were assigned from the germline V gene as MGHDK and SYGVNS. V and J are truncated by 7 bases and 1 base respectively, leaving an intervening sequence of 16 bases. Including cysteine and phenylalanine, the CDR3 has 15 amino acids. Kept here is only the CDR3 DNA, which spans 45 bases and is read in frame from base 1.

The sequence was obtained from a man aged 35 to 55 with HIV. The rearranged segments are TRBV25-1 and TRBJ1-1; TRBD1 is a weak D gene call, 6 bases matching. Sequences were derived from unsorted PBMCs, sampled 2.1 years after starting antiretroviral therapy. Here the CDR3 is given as CASKPKGGGNTEAFF. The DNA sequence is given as TGTGCCAGCAAGCCTAAGGGGGGCGGGAACACTGAAGCTTTCTTT.